This TCR beta chain was retrieved from a study of T cell clonality in common variable immunodeficiency. This clone was observed many times. The read stops 3 residues short of the end of the CDR3; the missing end is completed from the germline J gene. Some clones are missing from TCRdb's copy, which holds only in-frame ones; the method was immunoSEQ multiplex PCR. This sample carries tens of thousands of clones, none of them present only once. Germline CDR1 and CDR2: DFQATT and SNEGSKA (reference sequence). V gave up 5 bases and J gave up 0 bases; unmatched junction bases: 7. The CDR3 runs 14 residues.

The clonotype was recovered from a person aged 18 to 69 in good health. The material sequenced was peripheral blood mononuclear cells. The V and J genes are TRBV20-1 and TRBJ2-7; the match to TRBD1 covers 7 bases. CDR3 bases read: TGCAGTGCTCTTCGACAGGGTCCCTCCTACGAG. This encodes CSALRQGPSYE. The whole CDR3 protein is CSALRQGPSYEQYF.